These T cell receptor beta chains were read from a single sample in a study of identical twins. TCRdb redid the calling of the 5' RACE reads with MiXCR, one entry per CDR3 protein. This sample has hundreds of thousands of distinct CDR3 sequences, with approximately 8.3% found just once. In addition, the sample was reused for a study of yellow fever vaccine responses in identical twins.

The sequenced material came from memory (CD45RO+) T cells sorted from blood. These receptors all stem from a woman between 18 and 30 years old in good health. Each CDR3 is given with its conserved first and last residue. A D gene is named only where the DNA matches it firmly. A clone size is listed for some rows: how often the clone was seen (once, few, many), or a class if it is expanded.

>few|15|TRBD1|TRBV7-2|TRBJ2-1
CASSLAGTGVFEQFF
TGTGCCAGCAGCTTAGCCGGGACAGGGGTTTTTGAGCAGTTCTTC
>.|13|.|TRBV7-3|TRBJ1-4
CASSQSRGEKLFF
TGTGCCAGCAGCCAATCGAGGGGTGAAAAACTGTTTTTT
>many|13|.|TRBV7-3|TRBJ1-2
CASSLSGDYGYTF
TGTGCCAGCAGCTTAAGTGGAGACTATGGCTACACCTTC
>.|16|TRBD2|TRBV4-2|TRBJ2-5
CASSQEGLAGKETQYF
TGTGCCAGCAGCCAAGAAGGTCTAGCGGGTAAAGAGACCCAGTACTTC
>.|12|.|TRBV3-1|TRBJ2-3
CASSQAEDTQYF
TGTGCCAGCAGCCAAGCTGAAGATACGCAGTATTTT
>few|15|.|TRBV9|TRBJ1-5
CASSVGTASNQPQHF
TGTGCCAGCAGCGTAGGGACAGCTAGCAATCAGCCCCAGCATTTT
>few|14|TRBD1|TRBV6-1|TRBJ2-7
CASSLTGVGYEQYF
TGTGCCAGCAGCCTGACAGGGGTGGGCTACGAGCAGTACTTC
>many|14|TRBD2|TRBV7-2|TRBJ2-5
CASSPRGGRETQYF
TGTGCCAGCAGCCCCCGTGGCGGGAGAGAGACCCAGTACTTC
>many|18|.|TRBV15|TRBJ1-5
CATSRGSGIYLSNQPQHF
TGTGCCACCAGCAGAGGTTCGGGTATTTACCTTAGCAATCAGCCCCAGCATTTT
>.|15|.|TRBV12-3/TRBV12-4|TRBJ2-1
CASSLKAGGGNEQFF
TGTGCCAGCAGTTTAAAGGCCGGAGGCGGCAATGAGCAGTTCTTC
>.|14|TRBD1|TRBV20-1|TRBJ2-4
CSARTGEVENIQYF
TGCAGTGCGAGGACAGGAGAAGTGGAAAACATTCAGTACTTC
>many|12|.|TRBV28|TRBJ2-1
CASSLQYNEQFF
TGTGCCAGCAGCTTACAATACAATGAGCAGTTCTTC
>.|14|TRBD1|TRBV28|TRBJ1-1
CASSLPQGANEAFF
TGTGCCAGCAGTTTACCACAGGGGGCAAATGAAGCTTTCTTT
>many|15|.|TRBV7-3|TRBJ1-1
CASSLKGTGNTEAFF
TGTGCCAGCAGCTTAAAGGGAACAGGGAACACTGAAGCTTTCTTT
>.|15|.|TRBV11-2|TRBJ2-7
CASSKGALASYEQYF
TGTGCCAGCAGCAAGGGGGCCCTAGCGAGCTACGAGCAGTACTTC
>many|15|TRBD1|TRBV10-3|TRBJ2-2
CAISADRANTGELFF
TGTGCCATCAGTGCGGACAGGGCGAACACCGGGGAGCTGTTTTTT
>few|17|TRBD2|TRBV12-3/TRBV12-4|TRBJ2-1
CASSSRLAGGPNNEQFF
TGTGCCAGCAGTTCGCGACTAGCGGGAGGCCCAAACAATGAGCAGTTCTTC
>many|16|TRBD2|TRBV7-6|TRBJ2-3
CASSSGLVGGTDTQYF
TGTGCCAGCAGTTCGGGACTAGTCGGGGGCACAGATACGCAGTATTTT
>few|13|TRBD1|TRBV5-1|TRBJ1-1
CASSQTGADEAFF
TGCGCCAGCAGCCAAACAGGGGCTGATGAAGCTTTCTTT
>few|14|.|TRBV5-1|TRBJ2-3
CASSLNRGGDTQYF
TGCGCCAGCAGCTTGAATAGAGGAGGAGATACGCAGTATTTT
>.|14|TRBD1|TRBV6-2/TRBV6-3|TRBJ1-5
CASSPRTGAQPQHF
TGTGCCAGCAGCCCCCGGACAGGCGCCCAGCCCCAGCATTTT
>few|14|TRBD1|TRBV10-3|TRBJ2-7
CAISTGTGPYEQYF
TGTGCCATCAGCACCGGGACAGGCCCCTACGAGCAGTACTTC
>many|14|.|TRBV20-1|TRBJ1-2
CSAREPSLGYGYTF
TGCAGTGCTAGAGAACCGAGCCTGGGATATGGCTACACCTTC
>.|13|.|TRBV5-6|TRBJ2-3
CARSPAGSDTQYF
TGTGCCAGGAGCCCCGCGGGATCAGATACGCAGTATTTT
>few|14|TRBD1|TRBV2|TRBJ2-7
CASRPGQIVHEQYF
TGTGCCAGCAGGCCGGGACAGATAGTCCACGAGCAGTACTTC
>.|14|.|TRBV7-3|TRBJ1-1
CASSPAGMNTEAFF
TGTGCCAGCTCCCCGGCCGGGATGAACACTGAAGCTTTCTTT
>.|16|TRBD2|TRBV7-2|TRBJ2-7
CASSLASTSGSYEQYF
TGTGCCAGCAGCTTAGCGTCGACTAGCGGCTCCTACGAGCAGTACTTC
>.|11|.|TRBV20-1|TRBJ2-5
CSASSPGVQYF
TGCAGTGCTAGTAGTCCGGGGGTCCAGTACTTC
>.|14|TRBD1|TRBV7-2|TRBJ2-5
CASSLGQGWETQYF
TGTGCCAGCAGCTTGGGACAGGGGTGGGAGACCCAGTACTTC
>.|15|.|TRBV6-1|TRBJ2-5
CASSPDTLSRETQYF
TGTGCCAGCAGTCCGGACACCCTCAGCAGGGAGACCCAGTACTTC
>.|13|TRBD2|TRBV20-1|TRBJ2-7
CSAIAGDTYEQYF
TGCAGTGCTATAGCGGGAGACACCTACGAGCAGTACTTC
>many|14|.|TRBV5-1|TRBJ1-4
CASSWTGDLEKLFF
TGCGCCAGCAGCTGGACCGGGGACTTGGAAAAACTGTTTTTT
>many|14|.|TRBV3-1|TRBJ2-5
CASSPTGYGETQYF
TGTGCCAGCAGCCCCACAGGCTACGGAGAGACCCAGTACTTC
>few|15|.|TRBV5-1|TRBJ1-4
CASSFYGQGQEKLFF
TGCGCCAGCAGCTTTTATGGCCAGGGGCAGGAAAAACTGTTTTTT
>few|14|.|TRBV6-2/TRBV6-3|TRBJ2-1
CASSYVLRRNEQFF
TGTGCCAGCAGTTACGTACTCAGACGGAATGAGCAGTTCTTC
>.|14|TRBD1|TRBV6-1|TRBJ1-2
CASRTGGADYGYTF
TGTGCCAGCAGGACAGGGGGCGCGGACTATGGCTACACCTTC
>few|16|TRBD2|TRBV7-2|TRBJ2-3
CASSLVGLAGRDTQYF
TGTGCCAGCAGCTTAGTAGGACTAGCGGGCCGAGATACGCAGTATTTT
>few|12|TRBD1|TRBV5-6|TRBJ2-3
CASTRTGNTQYF
TGTGCCAGCACAAGGACAGGGAATACGCAGTATTTT
>many|13|.|TRBV3-1|TRBJ2-7
CASSHGVSYEQYF
TGTGCCAGCAGCCATGGCGTCTCCTACGAGCAGTACTTC
>many|16|.|TRBV4-1|TRBJ2-1
CASSQLDLIKYNEQFF
TGCGCCAGCAGCCAACTAGACCTTATCAAGTACAATGAGCAGTTCTTC
>once|16|.|TRBV5-7|TRBJ2-3
CASSPRLVLGRWEQYF
TGTGCCAGCAGCCCACGGCTCGTCTTAGGGCGATGGGAGCAGTATTTT
>.|15|.|TRBV5-1|TRBJ1-4
CASSLGTYPNEKLFF
TGCGCCAGCAGCTTAGGGACCTACCCTAATGAAAAACTGTTTTTT
>few|15|.|TRBV4-3|TRBJ2-5
CASSQEGGSQETQYF
TGCGCCAGCAGCCAAGAGGGGGGCAGTCAAGAGACCCAGTACTTC
>few|13|.|TRBV20-1|TRBJ2-1
CSFRRPGGGEQFF
TGCAGTTTTCGTAGGCCCGGTGGTGGTGAGCAGTTCTTC
>.|12|TRBD1|TRBV20-1|TRBJ1-2
CRGTGGEYGYTF
TGCAGAGGGACAGGGGGCGAGTATGGCTACACCTTC
>.|16|.|TRBV4-3|TRBJ2-6
CASSQDLTTGANVLTF
TGCGCCAGCAGCCAAGATCTGACAACTGGGGCCAACGTCCTGACTTTC
>many|14|TRBD1|TRBV24-1|TRBJ1-3
CATSDGDRGNTIYF
TGTGCCACCAGTGATGGGGACAGAGGAAACACCATATATTTT
>.|13|.|TRBV20-1|TRBJ1-1
CSARDTGFTEAFF
TGCAGTGCTAGAGATACAGGGTTTACTGAAGCTTTCTTT
>many|13|.|TRBV6-6|TRBJ2-3
CASSYPLADTQYF
TGTGCCAGCAGTTACCCCCTCGCAGATACGCAGTATTTT
>.|15|TRBD2|TRBV7-7|TRBJ2-1
CASSPGLAGMNEQFF
TGTGCTAGCAGCCCGGGACTAGCGGGAATGAATGAGCAGTTCTTC
>many|14|TRBD1|TRBV20-1|TRBJ2-3
CSANEQGVMDTQYF
TGCAGTGCTAACGAACAGGGGGTCATGGATACGCAGTATTTT
>.|15|TRBD1|TRBV6-1|TRBJ2-2
CASSPSDRDTGELFF
TGTGCCAGCAGTCCGTCGGACAGGGACACCGGGGAGCTGTTTTTT
>few|13|.|TRBV6-5|TRBJ1-2
CASSYWGHYGYTF
TGTGCCAGCAGTTACTGGGGGCACTATGGCTACACCTTC
>many|11|.|TRBV29-1|TRBJ2-1
CSVDAGLAQFF
TGCAGCGTTGATGCAGGGTTGGCGCAGTTCTTC